The rows below give T cell receptor beta chains drawn from one sample of a study of T cell responses to AZD1222 COVID-19 vaccine. Measured with immunoSEQ multiplex PCR; TCRdb has only the in-frame clones, and not every one. There are under 70,000 clones in the sample; roughly 70% occur only once, and about 14% lies in the top ten. Sequences were derived from peripheral blood, sampled on day 0 of AZD1222 vaccination. The receptors here all came from an adult in good health. CDR3s include the opening cysteine and the closing phenylalanine or tryptophan. The D gene is left open where the match is weak. Rows give clone size only sometimes, using once, few, many, or a class for an expanded clone.

v_gene	d_gene	j_gene	abundance	CDR3nt	CDR3aa
TRBV5-1	TRBD1	TRBJ2-7	-	TGCGCCAGCAGCTCGCACTCCGGGACAGTCTACGAGCAGTACTTC	CASSSHSGTVYEQYF
TRBV7-2	-	TRBJ2-5	-	TGTGCCAGCAGCTTAAGGGCAGATCAAGAGACCCAGTACTTC	CASSLRADQETQYF
TRBV2	-	TRBJ2-5	once	TGTGCCAGCAGTGAAGGGATGGAACTAGTGGCCCACCAAGAGACCCAGTACTTC	CASSEGMELVAHQETQYF
TRBV7-2	TRBD2	TRBJ2-1	-	TGTGCCAGCAGCTTATTAGGGACTAGCGGGGGAGGGGAGCAGTTCTTC	CASSLLGTSGGGEQFF
TRBV30	-	TRBJ1-4	once	TGTGCCGGTTATACAGGGACTGAAAAACTGTTTTTT	CAGYTGTEKLFF
TRBV6-5	-	TRBJ1-2	medium-sized	TGTGCCAGCAGTTACTCAACAGGGAACTATGGCTACACCTTC	CASSYSTGNYGYTF
TRBV5-8	-	TRBJ2-3	-	TGTGCCAGCAGCTCGTGGACAGCCACAGATACGCAGTATTTT	CASSSWTATDTQYF
TRBV25-1	-	TRBJ1-5	few	TGTGCCAGCTCGGTCGGGACGATAAATCAGCCCCAGCATTTT	CASSVGTINQPQHF
TRBV3-1/TRBV3-2	TRBD1	TRBJ1-2	-	TGTGCCAGCAGCCAGGGACAGTATGGCTACACCTTC	CASSQGQYGYTF
TRBV16	-	TRBJ1-5	-	TGTGCCAGCAGCCAAGGCGGACACAATAGCAATCAGCCCCAGCATTTT	CASSQGGHNSNQPQHF
TRBV5-4	-	TRBJ1-1	-	TGTGCCAGCAGCTTGGAATGGGGAATGAACACTGAAGCTTTCTTT	CASSLEWGMNTEAFF
TRBV5-5	-	TRBJ2-1	-	TGTGCCAGCAGCCCCCGGAGTGCCCCCTCTTCGGAGTTCTTC	CASSPRSAPSSEFF
TRBV12-3/TRBV12-4	-	TRBJ2-7	-	TGTGCCAGCAGTCGATCACGGGCCTACGAGCAGTACTTC	CASSRSRAYEQYF
TRBV5-4	-	TRBJ2-5	-	TGTGCCAGCAGCTTATACAGGCAAGAGACCCAGTACTTC	CASSLYRQETQYF
TRBV19	-	TRBJ2-1	-	TGTGCCAGTAGCCCACAGGGCTACAATGAGCAGTTCTTC	CASSPQGYNEQFF
TRBV2	TRBD1	TRBJ1-3	few	TGTGCCAGCAGCCCGGCGGGGACAGCCAACTCTGGAAACACCATATATTTT	CASSPAGTANSGNTIYF
TRBV12-3/TRBV12-4	-	TRBJ2-3	-	TGTGCCAGCAGTACAGGGAATGCAGATACGCAGTATTTT	CASSTGNADTQYF
TRBV18	-	TRBJ1-1	once	TGTGCCAGCTCACCGGGGACTTGGGGTATGAACACTGAAGCTTTCTTT	CASSPGTWGMNTEAFF
TRBV11-2	-	TRBJ2-1	-	TGTGCCAGCAGCCCGGACAGTTCCTACAATGAGCAGTTCTTC	CASSPDSSYNEQFF
TRBV12-3/TRBV12-4	-	TRBJ1-1	-	TGTGCCAGCAGTTTAGCGCGGCCTTCCTTT	CASSLARPSF
TRBV5-4	-	TRBJ1-5	few	TGTGCCACCCGTGCTGCTCCTAATAGCAATCAGCCCCAGCATTTT	CATRAAPNSNQPQHF
TRBV9	-	TRBJ2-1	-	TGTGCCAGCAGCGTAGAAGGGAGCTACAATGAGCAGTTCTTC	CASSVEGSYNEQFF
TRBV5-6	-	TRBJ2-1	-	TGTGCCAGCAGCTTGGTGGCTAATGAGCAGTTCTTC	CASSLVANEQFF
TRBV30	-	TRBJ1-2	many	TGTGCCTGGAGTGTTGGGCGGTTTTTTTATGGCTACACCTTC	CAWSVGRFFYGYTF
TRBV9	-	TRBJ1-5	-	TGTGCCAGCAGCGTAGCCCCTGGTAAAGATCAGCCCCAGCATTTT	CASSVAPGKDQPQHF
TRBV5-1	TRBD1	TRBJ2-7	-	TGCGCCAGCAGCTTCGGACGATCGGGACAGGGGATTTACTACGAGCAGTACTTC	CASSFGRSGQGIYYEQYF
TRBV6-6	TRBD2	TRBJ2-4	-	TGTGCCAGCAGTTACGTCCTAGCGGGGGTGCGGTACTTC	CASSYVLAGVRYF
TRBV19	TRBD1	TRBJ2-7	-	TGTGCCAGTAGTATAGCCCCCAAGGGGACAGCATTTCCCTACGAGCAGTACTTC	CASSIAPKGTAFPYEQYF
TRBV5-1	TRBD2	TRBJ2-3	-	TGCGCCAGCAGCCTCTCACTAGCGGGGGTTTCAGATACGCAGTATTTT	CASSLSLAGVSDTQYF
TRBV5-5	-	TRBJ1-3	-	TGTGCCAGCAGCTTGCAGGAGACAGACAGATCCGGAAACACCATATATTTT	CASSLQETDRSGNTIYF
TRBV30	-	TRBJ2-3	-	TGTGCCTGGAGTTCGGGTGGGGGGTCTAGCACAGATACGCAGTATTTT	CAWSSGGGSSTDTQYF
TRBV18	-	TRBJ1-5	-	TGTGCCAGCTCACCCGGTCAGGGGAGTCAGCCCCAGCATTTT	CASSPGQGSQPQHF
TRBV19	-	TRBJ1-1	-	TGTGCCAGTAGTGATACAGCAAACACTGAAGCTTTCTTT	CASSDTANTEAFF
TRBV15	-	TRBJ1-5	few	TGTGCCACCAGCAGAGGGACGGGTAGCAATCAGCCCCAGCATTTT	CATSRGTGSNQPQHF
TRBV19	-	TRBJ1-1	-	TGTGCCAGTAGTATAAATTGGCGCGGTGACACTGAAGCTTTCTTT	CASSINWRGDTEAFF
TRBV4-3	-	TRBJ2-1	few	TGCGCCAGCAGCCAAAGTCTGGCGGTCAATGAGCAGTTCTTC	CASSQSLAVNEQFF
TRBV7-9	-	TRBJ2-2	-	TGTGCCAGCAGCTTGGAAGTCAGAAACACCGGGGAGCTGTTTTTT	CASSLEVRNTGELFF
TRBV19	-	TRBJ1-4	-	TGTGCCAGTAGAAGGAGGGAAGAAAAACTGTTTTTT	CASRRREEKLFF
TRBV5-1	-	TRBJ2-2	-	TGCGCCAGCAGCTTGGTGGCAGGGGAGGCCGGGGAGCTGTTTTTT	CASSLVAGEAGELFF
TRBV30	-	TRBJ2-7	-	TGTGCCTGGGGTAAGGCGGATGTTTACGAGCAGTACTTC	CAWGKADVYEQYF
TRBV6-6	TRBD1	TRBJ1-1	-	TGTGCCAGCAGACGGACAGGGTCTGAAGCTTTCTTT	CASRRTGSEAFF
TRBV11-3	-	TRBJ1-1	-	TGTGCCAGCAGCCCCTCCCGACAGACTGAAGCTTTCTTT	CASSPSRQTEAFF
TRBV2	-	TRBJ1-4	-	TGTGCCAGCAGTGTGGGGGGCGGAGATGAAAAACTGTTTTTT	CASSVGGGDEKLFF
TRBV7-2	-	TRBJ1-5	-	TGTGCCAGCAGCCCCTGGAGCGGTACGCCCCAGCATTTT	CASSPWSGTPQHF
TRBV10-3	-	TRBJ2-3	-	TGTGCCATCAGTGAAGTGGGGCTTAGCACAGATACGCAGTATTTT	CAISEVGLSTDTQYF
TRBV6-6	-	TRBJ1-1	-	TGTGCCAGCAGTCCGTTGGGGCATGAAGCTTTCTTT	CASSPLGHEAFF
TRBV6-5	-	TRBJ2-7	once	TGTGCCAGCAGTTACGACGTCGAGCAGTACTTC	CASSYDVEQYF
TRBV5-6	-	TRBJ1-3	-	TGTGCCAGCAGCCTTTGGGCCTCGGGCGGAAACACCATATATTTT	CASSLWASGGNTIYF
TRBV4-3	TRBD1	TRBJ2-2	few	TGCGCCAGCAGCCGGACAGGGGGCGCCCCCGGGGAGCTGTTTTTT	CASSRTGGAPGELFF
TRBV29-1	-	TRBJ2-6	-	TGCAGCGTTGCTGTCTCTGGGGCCAACGTCCTGACTTTC	CSVAVSGANVLTF
TRBV3-1/TRBV3-2	TRBD1	TRBJ1-6	few	TGTGCCAGCAGCCAAGGTGGACAGGTATATTCACCCCTCCACTTT	CASSQGGQVYSPLHF
TRBV6-2/TRBV6-3	-	TRBJ1-5	-	TGTGCCAGCAGTGACAGTCCTCAGCCCCAGCATTTT	CASSDSPQPQHF
TRBV7-2	-	TRBJ2-1	-	TGTGCCAGCAGCTTAGTCGGCGGAAACAATGAGCAGTTCTTC	CASSLVGGNNEQFF
TRBV7-9	-	TRBJ1-2	once	TGTGCCAGCAGCAGCCGGGACTCTCACCAGTTTGGCTACACCTTC	CASSSRDSHQFGYTF
TRBV7-2	TRBD1	TRBJ1-2	-	TGTGCCAGCAGCACCAGCGGGACAGGGCTCTATGGCTACACCTTC	CASSTSGTGLYGYTF
TRBV5-4	TRBD2	TRBJ2-7	-	TGTGCCAGCAGCTTGGTCGGGCGGGGGGGCCTAATAAAGCAGTACTTC	CASSLVGRGGLIKQYF
TRBV18	-	TRBJ1-6	-	TGTGCCAGCTCACCCTCGGCCGATTCACCCCTCCACTTT	CASSPSADSPLHF
TRBV14	-	TRBJ1-5	-	TGTGCCAGCAGCCAAGGCCCCAATCAGCCCCAGCATTTT	CASSQGPNQPQHF
TRBV5-5	-	TRBJ1-1	-	TGTGCCAGCAGCTTGGGAGATGGATTGAACACTGAAGCTTTCTTT	CASSLGDGLNTEAFF